These 27 T cell receptor beta chains were sequenced from one sample in a study of blood T cell repertoires in COVID-19. Sequenced by immunoSEQ multiplex PCR; TCRdb stores in-frame clones only, minus some. The sample yields a few hundred thousand clones, 65% to 90% seen once. Sequenced sample: PBMCs or T cells enriched from blood (not recorded which). The receptors derive from a man in his thirties or forties who had recovered from COVID-19.

This chain uses TRBV21-1 with TRBJ1-2; the table's D call, TRBD1, has no DNA check behind it. TRBV21-1 corresponds to a pseudogene. The CDR3 runs to 14 residues. Here the CDR3 reads CASSKGQPNYGYTF. Here the CDR3 DNA reads TGTGCCAGCAGCAAAGGACAGCCCAACTATGGCTACACCTTC.

This clone was found a few times. The chain carries TRBV5-1 and TRBJ2-3; 12 positions agree with TRBD2. There are 16 residues in the CDR3. V shed 4 bases, J shed 2 bases, and the junction held 5 bases outside the gene matches. Germline V CDR1 and CDR2: SGHRS, YFSETQ. The CDR3 DNA reads as TGCGCCAGCAGCCGCCGGACTAGCGGGAACACAGATACGCAGTATTTT. Its protein product is CASSRRTSGNTDTQYF.

In DNA form, the CDR3 reads TGTGCCAGCAGCTTACCGGGACAGGGCCGCACAGATACGCAGTATTTT. Translated, it gives CASSLPGQGRTDTQYF. V usage is TRBV7-9 and J usage is TRBJ2-3; 9 bases line up with TRBD1. Germline V lookup: CDR1 SEHNR, CDR2 FQNEAQ (reference sequence). V gave up 2 bases and J gave up 1 base; unmatched junction bases: 4. The CDR3 has 16 amino acids.

Comments on this clone: The sample has other DNA sequences that encode this CDR3 too. This rearrangement joins TRBV30 to TRBJ1-2, with D perhaps TRBD1 (6 bases). Germline CDR1 and CDR2: GTSNPN and SVGIG (reference sequence). Trimming stripped 3 bases from V and 2 bases from J, with 10 bases between. CDR3 length equals 13 residues. This CDR3 reads CAWSAGQNYGYTF. The CDR3 bases are TGTGCCTGGAGCGCCGGACAGAACTATGGCTACACCTTC.

This clone was seen a single time. The chain has TRBV6-1 and TRBJ1-3, with D unclear. Between the trimmed V and J ends, which lost 3 bases and 0 bases, there was a span of 9 bases. CDR1 and CDR2 (germline): MNHNS, SASEGT. The CDR3 extends over 15 amino acids. CDR3 in amino acids: CASSDGPSSGNTIYF. CDR3 nucleotide sequence: TGTGCCAGCAGTGACGGTCCTAGCTCTGGAAACACCATATATTTT.

The genes are TRBV12-3 or TRBV12-4 and TRBJ2-2; 7 bases align to TRBD1. Trimming took 6 bases from V and 7 from J; bases not matched to a gene: 5. This CDR3 comprises 13 residues. CDR3 region: CASRATGDGELFF. DNA of the CDR3: TGTGCCAGCAGGGCAACAGGGGACGGGGAGCTGTTTTTT.

To note about this clone: This sample also contains other DNA sequences that code for the same CDR3. The chain has TRBV3-1 (or the pseudogene TRBV3-2) and TRBJ2-7; D might be TRBD1 (5 bases). CDR1 is LGHDT, CDR2 YNNKEL, per germline (reference sequence). Trimming removed 1 base at V and 1 base at J, with 8 bases between. CDR3 length: 14 amino acids. CDR3 amino acids: CASSQVGQSYEQYF. DNA of the CDR3: TGTGCCAGCAGCCAAGTTGGACAATCCTACGAGCAGTACTTC.

The genes are TRBV6-5 and TRBJ2-6; D is ambiguous. Trimming removed 10 bases at V and 0 bases at J, with 10 bases between. Germline V CDR1 and CDR2: MNHEY, SVGAGI. The CDR3 runs to 14 residues. CDR3 DNA: TGTGCCACCCGTCCGGGCTCTGGGGCCAACGTCCTGACTTTC. Protein sequence: CATRPGSGANVLTF.

The sample holds one count of this clone. V and J are TRBV5-1 and TRBJ1-3, with D perhaps matching TRBD1 (5 bases). This CDR3 region has 15 residues. Trimming took off 4 bases at V and 2 bases at J, with 13 bases between the two ends. Germline CDR1 is SGHRS and CDR2 is YFSETQ. The CDR3 DNA reads TGCGCCAGCAGCCCCTACCAGGGTCCTGGAAACACCATATATTTT. It codes for CASSPYQGPGNTIYF. The full variable domain, completed using reference TRBV5-1 and TRBJ1-3, is KAGVTQTPRYLIKTRGQQVTLSCSPISGHRSVSWYQQTPGQGLQFLFEYFSETQRNKGNFPGRFSGRQFSNSRSEMNVSTLELGDSALYLCASSPYQGPGNTIYFGEGSWLTVV.

This chain connects TRBV11-3 to TRBJ2-3, with no clear D. V was shortened by 0 bases and J by 0 bases, with 7 bases between the two germline ends. The germline V gene encodes CDR1 SGHNT and CDR2 YENEEA. CDR3 length: 15 residues. The CDR3 sequence: CASSLEASSTDTQYF. DNA of the CDR3: TGTGCCAGCAGCTTAGAAGCGTCTAGCACAGATACGCAGTATTTT.

V usage is TRBV7-2 and J usage is TRBJ2-5; D gene ambiguous. CDR3 size: 15 residues. CDR1 is SGHTA and CDR2 is FQGNSA in the germline V gene. Trimming took 8 bases from V and 1 from J, leaving 17 bases between them. Here the CDR3 DNA reads TGTGCCAGCCGCGGATGGCTGGCGACCCAAGAGACCCAGTACTTC. It codes for CASRGWLATQETQYF.

J is TRBJ2-7 and V is TRBV7-8; possible D gene TRBD2, 6 bases. This CDR3 is built from 14 residues. From germline, CDR1 is SGHVS and CDR2 FQNEAQ. Trimming pared 5 bases from V and 9 bases from J, leaving 20 bases between. Here the CDR3 DNA reads TGTGCCAGCAGCCTGCGGGACTCCATGATCGTGCAGTACTTC. Translating gives CASSLRDSMIVQYF.

The V call is TRBV4-1, the J call TRBJ2-7, with a tentative D call TRBD2 (9 bases). This CDR3 is built from 17 residues. V shed 0 bases and J shed 0 bases, with 15 bases lying between them. Germline V CDR1 and CDR2: MGHRA, YSYEKL. CDR3 bases: TGCGCCAGCAGCCAAGAGCGGGGGGGACAGGCCTCCTACGAGCAGTACTTC. Its protein product is CASSQERGGQASYEQYF.

The chain is built from TRBV11-3 and TRBJ2-1; no definite D call. CDR3 size: 14 residues. V lost 5 bases, J lost 9 bases, and 17 bases lay in between. The germline V gene has CDR1 SGHNT and CDR2 YENEEA. The CDR3 spells CASSARVGITEQFF. As DNA, the CDR3 is TGTGCCAGCAGCGCCCGGGTAGGTATTACTGAGCAGTTCTTC.

The genes are TRBV28 and TRBJ1-1, with D perhaps TRBD1 (5 bases). This CDR3 region has 14 residues. V lost 7 bases and J lost 1, with 13 bases in between. The germline V gene encodes CDR1 MDHEN and CDR2 SYDVKM. The DNA for the CDR3 is TGTGCCAGCAACCGAGGAGGGGCGAACACTGAAGCTTTCTTT. It encodes CASNRGGANTEAFF.

The rearrangement joins TRBV3-1 (or the pseudogene TRBV3-2) to TRBJ2-1, with 12 bases fitting TRBD2. V dropped 0 bases and J dropped 0; count of bases not matched to a gene: 3. The germline CDR1 and CDR2 sequences are LGHDT and YNNKEL (reference sequence). CDR3 length equals 18 residues. CDR3 amino acids: CASSQELAGGRSYNEQFF. The CDR3 coding sequence is TGTGCCAGCAGCCAAGAACTAGCGGGGGGCCGCTCCTACAATGAGCAGTTCTTC.

The chain is built from TRBV3-1 (or the pseudogene TRBV3-2) and TRBJ1-2; 7 bases line up with TRBD1. CDR3 length: 17 amino acids. Germline CDR1 LGHDT, CDR2 YNNKEL (reference sequence). The trim removed 0 bases at V and 6 bases at J, leaving 13 bases unmatched. CDR3 amino acids: CASSQDTRPTGNDGYTF. DNA of the CDR3: TGTGCCAGCAGCCAAGATACTCGTCCGACAGGGAACGATGGCTACACCTTC.

Only one count was recorded for this clone. V usage is TRBV11-2 and J usage is TRBJ1-2; D unresolved. Germline CDR1 is SGHAT and CDR2 is FQNNGV. The CDR3 covers 14 residues. The V end lost 5 bases, the J end lost 5 bases, and 15 bases lay between the germline ends. The CDR3 DNA sequence: TGTGCCAGCAGCCGCCGCGGGGAACAGTATGGCTACACCTTC. Translation: CASSRRGEQYGYTF.

The chain couples TRBV6-2 or TRBV6-3 to TRBJ2-1; weak D call: TRBD1 (6 bases). Germline V gene lookup returns CDR1 MNHEY and CDR2 SVGEGT. The CDR3 has 17 amino acids. V was shortened by 6 bases and J by 4 bases, with 22 bases between the two germline ends. The CDR3: CASSSTYSGTTYNEQFF. The CDR3 DNA sequence: TGTGCCAGCAGCTCTACATATTCCGGGACAACTTACAATGAGCAGTTCTTC.

The V call is TRBV28, the J call TRBJ1-5; 7 nucleotides align to TRBD1. J was trimmed by 4 bases and V by 5 bases; bases with no gene match: 20. CDR3 length equals 19 residues. The germline V gene encodes CDR1 MDHEN and CDR2 SYDVKM. CDR3 sequence: CASSPWARAGTAANQPQHF. For the CDR3, the DNA is TGTGCCAGCAGTCCTTGGGCCCGAGCCGGGACAGCAGCAAATCAGCCCCAGCATTTT. Complete variable domain (other parts from reference TRBV28 and TRBJ1-5): DVKVTQSSRYLVKRTGEKVFLECVQDMDHENMFWYRQDPGLGLRLIYFSYDVKMKEKGDIPEGYSVSREKKERFSLILESASTNQTSMYLCASSPWARAGTAANQPQHFGDGTRLSIL.

The chain has TRBV30 and TRBJ2-5, with D maybe TRBD2 (5 bases). From germline, CDR1 is GTSNPN and CDR2 SVGIG (reference sequence). The length of the CDR3 is 13 residues. The ends were cut back, 5 bases at V and 1 base at J, with 11 bases in the middle. DNA of the CDR3: TGTGCCTGGTCCCGGGGTCTCCAAGAGACCCAGTACTTC. Translating gives CAWSRGLQETQYF.

The rearrangement joins TRBV6-5 to TRBJ1-1, with D unclear. The length of the CDR3 is 13 residues. Per the germline V gene, CDR1 is MNHEY and CDR2 is SVGAGI. Between the trimmed V and J ends, which lost 8 bases and 2 bases, there was a span of 12 bases. Here the CDR3 reads CASPSVSNTEAFF. Here the CDR3 DNA reads TGTGCCAGCCCATCGGTCTCTAACACTGAAGCTTTCTTT.

This clone was found a few times. Written as DNA, the CDR3 is TGTGCCAGCAGTGGGACAGGGGGCTTCCAGGAGACCCAGTACTTC. The encoded protein is CASSGTGGFQETQYF. This chain uses TRBV7-2 with TRBJ2-5; 12 bases align to TRBD1. Looked up from germline, CDR1 is SGHTA and CDR2 is FQGNSA. The CDR3 is 15 residues long. After removal of 6 bases from V and 5 bases from J, the junction contained 7 bases not matched to a gene.

The chain recombines TRBV7-9 with TRBJ2-7; 8 bases match TRBD1. CDR1 is SEHNR and CDR2 is FQNEAQ in the germline V gene (reference sequence). V shed 1 base, J shed 6 bases, and the junction held 2 bases outside the gene matches. The CDR3 runs 13 residues. The CDR3 region is CASSLGTGSEQYF. The CDR3 nucleotides are TGTGCCAGCAGCTTAGGGACAGGGAGCGAGCAGTACTTC.

V gene TRBV27 combines with J gene TRBJ2-5, with D perhaps matching TRBD2 (5 bases). CDR3 length equals 12 residues. Per germline, CDR1 MNHEY and CDR2 SMNVEV (reference sequence). Trimming pared 6 bases from V and 2 bases from J, leaving 7 bases between. The CDR3 nucleotides read TGTGCCAGCAGGAGCGGACAAGAGACCCAGTACTTC. Protein sequence: CASRSGQETQYF.

The gene calls are TRBV11-2 and TRBJ1-3; the match to TRBD1 covers 8 bases. V was pared by 1 base and J by 4 bases, with 0 bases of the junction left unmatched. The CDR3 has 14 amino acids. The germline V gene has CDR1 SGHAT and CDR2 FQNNGV. The CDR3 bases are TGTGCCAGCAGCTTAGGGACAGGGGGAAACACCATATATTTT. This gives the protein CASSLGTGGNTIYF.

DNA for the CDR3: TGTGCCAGCAGGGAAGGGCAGGGCTACTATGGCTACACCTTC. It translates to CASREGQGYYGYTF. The chain uses TRBV28 and TRBJ1-2; D perhaps matches TRBD1 (5 bases). The CDR3 is 14 amino acids. Germline V gene data show CDR1 as MDHEN and CDR2 as SYDVKM. V was clipped by 6 bases and J by 3 bases, with 14 bases between them.